In its sample, the clone carrying this T cell receptor (beta chain) was seen a few times. Its cognate antigen is unknown. The source of the sample is a study of vaccination and CD4 T cells after COVID-19. Study-wide context: Some 10 convalescent cases were mild and one was severe, and all had been SARS-CoV-2 positive by nasal swab PCR. The authors exposed cells to overlapping spike peptides derived from SARS-CoV-2, HCoV-NL63, HCoV-OC43 and HCoV-229E. Study-wide findings and caveats: Convalescent patients had 304 of 307 vaccine-specific clones showing spike mono-reactivity.

The CDR3 contains 15 residues. V gave up 11 bases and J gave up 0 bases, with 17 bases separating them. Germline lookup yields CDR1 MNHNS and CDR2 SASEGT. The treatment: approximately nine-day PBMC culture with coronavirus spike peptide pools or control peptides (ViraFEST assay). The Oncomine TCR Beta short-read assay generated sequence data from the DNA of cultured CD4+ T cells. TCRdb analysed the PCR reads with MiXCR anew, one entry per CDR3 protein. The sample carries about 24,000 distinct CDR3 sequences, roughly 50% recorded once. The chain couples TRBV6-1 to TRBJ1-3; D is perhaps TRBD1 (5 bases). The specimen was CD4+ T cells from blood, cultured in vitro. The sequence came from a human donor who had recovered from COVID-19. The CDR3 DNA is TGTGCCGGGAGGCAGGGCATATCCTCTGGAAACACCATATATTTT. Translated, it gives CAGRQGISSGNTIYF.